This passage covers 28 T cell receptor beta chains from one sample sequenced in a study of blood T cell repertoires in COVID-19 (TCRdb year 2020). Library preparation was by the immunoSEQ multiplex PCR assay. TCRdb's version of the immuneACCESS table is confined to in-frame rearrangements and falls short of the full clone set. An unresolved V gene accounts for under half of the shortfall where checked; the remainder is of unknown origin. The sample table records 270,000 or so clones; roughly 85% of these occur just once. Clones ranked in the top ten supply more than 10% of the sample. The specimen sequenced was peripheral blood. These receptors all stem from a human donor in a cohort sampled during active COVID-19.

This clone was counted once. The rearrangement uses TRBV9 and TRBJ1-1; D is undetermined. Looked up from germline, CDR1 is SGDLS and CDR2 is YYNGEE. Trimming stripped 0 bases from V and 0 bases from J, with 9 bases between. This CDR3 is 15 amino acids long. CDR3 loop: CASSVGWELNTEAFF. For the CDR3, the DNA is TGTGCCAGCAGCGTAGGATGGGAGTTGAACACTGAAGCTTTCTTT. The full variable domain, with the rest looked up from reference TRBV9 and TRBJ1-1, is DSGVTQTPKHLITATGQRVTLRCSPRSGDLSVYWYQQSLDQGLQFLIQYYNGEERAKGNILERFSAQQFPDLHSELNLSSLELGDSALYFCASSVGWELNTEAFFGQGTRLTVV.

V gene TRBV6-5 combines with J gene TRBJ1-2, with TRBD1 matching 8 bases. Unmatched junction bases numbered 4, after V lost 6 bases and J lost 4 bases. The CDR3 extends over 13 amino acids. Looked up from germline, CDR1 is MNHEY and CDR2 is SVGAGI. In DNA, the CDR3 is TGTGCCAGCAGGCATGACAGGGGCTATGGCTACACCTTC. Its protein is CASRHDRGYGYTF.

In this sample, this clone turned up a few times. The chain is built from TRBV3-1 (or the pseudogene TRBV3-2) and TRBJ2-7; D is perhaps TRBD2 (5 bases). The CDR3 loop spans 14 amino acids. Looked up from germline, CDR1 is LGHDT and CDR2 is YNNKEL (reference sequence). Trimming took 4 bases from V and 3 from J, leaving 13 bases between them. Written as DNA, the CDR3 is TGTGCCAGCAGCCTGCGCGCCGGAGGCTACGAGCAGTACTTC. Its protein is CASSLRAGGYEQYF.

On this clone: This CDR3 is also generated by other DNA sequences in the sample. The chain uses TRBV7-9 and TRBJ1-2; no firm D call. Germline loops: CDR1 SEHNR, CDR2 FQNEAQ (reference sequence). This CDR3 region has 16 residues. Deletions cut 1 base from V and 7 bases from J, with 19 bases between. CDR3 residues: CASSLGRLNPLFGYTF. The CDR3, as DNA: TGTGCCAGCAGCTTAGGACGACTAAACCCTCTTTTTGGCTACACCTTC.

The chain links TRBV7-2 to TRBJ1-2; possible D gene TRBD1, 6 bases. The V gene's germline CDR1 is SGHTA and CDR2 FQGNSA. Between the trimmed V and J ends, which lost 4 bases and 8 bases, there was a span of 17 bases. The CDR3 has 14 amino acids. CDR3 sequence: CASSSPGQARGYTF. The CDR3 DNA follows: TGTGCCAGCAGCTCGCCGGGACAAGCCAGAGGCTACACCTTC.

This clone was seen a few times. The chain carries TRBV15 and TRBJ2-1, with a tentative D call TRBD1 (5 bases). Trimming took off 1 base at V and 3 bases at J, with 16 bases between the two ends. Per germline, CDR1 LNHNV and CDR2 YYDKDF (reference sequence). This CDR3 is 17 amino acids long. In DNA form, the CDR3 reads TGTGCCACCAGCAGAGTTCTCAGGGCGCGGAACTACAATGAGCAGTTCTTC. Amino acid sequence: CATSRVLRARNYNEQFF.

The gene calls are TRBV2 and TRBJ2-1, with 9 nucleotides matching TRBD2. Germline V gene lookup returns CDR1 SNHLY and CDR2 FYNNEI. The CDR3 covers 17 residues. V shed 1 base and J 2 bases; nucleotides not matched to a gene: 6. CDR3 loop: CASSEGPASGTYNEQFF. DNA for the CDR3: TGTGCCAGCAGTGAAGGGCCGGCTAGCGGGACCTACAATGAGCAGTTCTTC.

J is TRBJ2-2 and V is TRBV27, with a tentative D call TRBD1 (6 bases). The CDR3 length is 14 residues. Germline V gene data show CDR1 as MNHEY and CDR2 as SMNVEV (reference sequence). Trimming removed 6 bases from V and 5 bases from J, with 13 bases in between. In nucleotides, the CDR3 is TGTGCCAGCAGGAAAGGGGGTAGAACCGGGGAGCTGTTTTTT. Translated: CASRKGGRTGELFF.

This chain links TRBV3-1 (or the pseudogene TRBV3-2) with TRBJ1-2, with D perhaps matching TRBD1 (5 bases). With 4 bases removed from V and 1 base from J, the gap between germline ends came to 7 bases. The germline V gene encodes CDR1 LGHDT and CDR2 YNNKEL (reference sequence). CDR3 length equals 13 residues. The CDR3 reads CASSLGGNYGYTF. The CDR3 coding sequence is TGTGCCAGCAGCCTCGGGGGTAACTATGGCTACACCTTC.

V is TRBV4-1 and J is TRBJ1-5; D gene unclear. The CDR3 covers 15 residues. V was trimmed by 3 bases and J by 5 bases, leaving 14 bases between them. CDR1 is MGHRA, CDR2 YSYEKL, per germline. The CDR3 DNA sequence: TGCGCCAGCAGCCAGGCGGTGATCGGATATCAGCCCCAGCATTTT. Translating gives CASSQAVIGYQPQHF.

The rearrangement uses TRBV2 and TRBJ2-7; 7 bases map to TRBD2. The CDR3 runs to 12 residues. Germline V gives CDR1 SNHLY, CDR2 FYNNEI. With 0 bases clipped from V and 12 bases from J, the junction kept 5 bases outside the gene matches. CDR3 nucleotide sequence: TGTGCCAGCAGTGAAGCTGGGGAGGGTAGGTACTTC. It codes for CASSEAGEGRYF.

The rearrangement joins TRBV11-2 to TRBJ2-1, with TRBD2 matching over 8 bases. The V gene end was trimmed by 7 bases and the J gene end by 12 bases; junction bases not matched to a gene: 26. Germline CDR1 and CDR2: SGHAT and FQNNGV. There are 18 residues in the CDR3. CDR3 protein: CASTRGTAGLGEPLGQFF. The CDR3 nucleotides read TGTGCCAGCACCCGAGGGACGGCGGGACTAGGGGAACCCCTCGGGCAGTTCTTC.

V is TRBV7-8 and J is TRBJ1-1, with 8 nucleotides matching TRBD1. CDR1 and CDR2 from the germline V gene are SGHVS and FQNEAQ. The V segment lost 5 bases and the J segment 2 bases; nucleotides outside the gene matches: 7. The CDR3 is 15 residues long. Here the CDR3 reads CASSARQGRNTEAFF. The CDR3 nucleotides read TGTGCCAGCAGCGCCAGACAGGGGCGAAACACTGAAGCTTTCTTT.

The J gene is TRBJ2-7, the V gene TRBV6-5; 9 positions match TRBD1. Per germline, CDR1 MNHEY and CDR2 SVGAGI. The trim removed 6 bases at V and 9 bases at J, leaving 9 bases unmatched. The CDR3 is 13 residues long. The CDR3 reads CASSKGQGLGQYF. As DNA, the CDR3 is TGTGCCAGCAGCAAAGGACAGGGGTTGGGGCAGTACTTC.

V usage is TRBV27 and J usage is TRBJ2-7; 13 positions match TRBD2. V lost 5 bases and J lost 5; bases outside the gene matches: 15. This CDR3 contains 18 residues. Germline CDR1 MNHEY, CDR2 SMNVEV (reference sequence). CDR3 residues: CASSPGLAGARIVDEQYF. The CDR3 coding sequence is TGTGCCAGCAGTCCCGGACTAGCGGGAGCTCGAATCGTCGACGAGCAGTACTTC.

The V call is TRBV11-3, the J call TRBJ2-7, with 7 bases matching TRBD1. Germline V gene data show CDR1 as SGHNT and CDR2 as YENEEA. The CDR3 contains 16 residues. V dropped 0 bases and J dropped 4; count of bases not matched to a gene: 9. CDR3 bases: TGTGCCAGCAGCTTAGAACAGGGGTATCCGCGTTACGAGCAGTACTTC. Amino acids: CASSLEQGYPRYEQYF.

The gene calls are TRBV29-1 and TRBJ1-1; D gene unclear. The CDR3 spans 10 residues. CDR1 is SQVTM and CDR2 is ANQGSEA in the germline V gene. V was cut by 6 bases and J by 5 bases, with 7 bases left in between. The CDR3 DNA reads TGCAGCGTCCGGAGGACTGAAGCTTTCTTT. It is translated as CSVRRTEAFF.

This chain links TRBV6-5 with TRBJ2-1, with unresolved D. Germline V gene lookup returns CDR1 MNHEY and CDR2 SVGAGI. This CDR3 is 11 amino acids long. V shed 7 bases and J shed 7 bases, with 8 bases lying between them. CDR3 nucleotides: TGTGCCAGCACTCAGAGGAATGAGCAGTTCTTC. Translation: CASTQRNEQFF.

The gene calls are TRBV27 and TRBJ1-6; 8 bases are shared with TRBD1. V shed 8 bases, J shed 9 bases, and the junction held 15 bases outside the gene matches. The germline V gene encodes CDR1 MNHEY and CDR2 SMNVEV (reference sequence). The CDR3 extends over 16 amino acids. The CDR3 DNA reads as TGTGCCAGCGGGGGCCGGATAGACAGGGGCCGTTCACCCCTCCACTTT. It yields the protein CASGGRIDRGRSPLHF.

This chain links TRBV5-6 with TRBJ1-2, with D perhaps matching TRBD1 (5 bases). Germline-derived CDR1 and CDR2 are SGHDT and YYEEEE. CDR3 size: 15 residues. Between the trimmed V and J ends, which lost 3 bases and 8 bases, there was a span of 20 bases. The CDR3 reads CASSSRGSPVWGYTF. The CDR3 DNA reads as TGTGCCAGCAGCTCGCGGGGCTCTCCCGTTTGGGGCTACACCTTC.

This sequence joins TRBV6-5 and TRBJ1-1; 8 bases are shared with TRBD1. Losses at the gene ends were 6 bases for V and 1 base for J; bases not matched to a gene: 4. The CDR3 covers 14 residues. The V gene's germline CDR1 is MNHEY and CDR2 SVGAGI. CDR3 nucleotide sequence: TGTGCCAGCAGGATAGGGACAGGGAACACTGAAGCTTTCTTT. It is translated as CASRIGTGNTEAFF.

The chain has TRBV6-5 and TRBJ1-3; 7 bases are shared with TRBD1. CDR3 size: 14 residues. J lost 8 bases, V lost 6 bases, and 10 bases had no gene match. CDR1 and CDR2 (germline): MNHEY, SVGAGI. The CDR3 is CASSLGQRKDTIYF. In DNA form, the CDR3 reads TGTGCCAGCAGCTTGGGACAGAGAAAAGACACCATATATTTT.

The chain couples TRBV5-1 to TRBJ2-1; TRBD2 aligns across 13 bases. The J segment lost 6 bases and the V segment lost 1 base, leaving 1 base of the junction unmatched. CDR1 SGHRS and CDR2 YFSETQ come from the germline V gene. The CDR3 contains 15 residues. CDR3 residues: CASSLRTSGSNEQFF. The CDR3 nucleotides read TGCGCCAGCAGCTTGAGGACTAGCGGGAGCAATGAGCAGTTCTTC. The whole variable domain, remainder taken from reference TRBV5-1 and TRBJ2-1, is KAGVTQTPRYLIKTRGQQVTLSCSPISGHRSVSWYQQTPGQGLQFLFEYFSETQRNKGNFPGRFSGRQFSNSRSEMNVSTLELGDSALYLCASSLRTSGSNEQFFGPGTRLTVL.

This clone was seen only once. One junction end does not reproduce the germline sequence, and a read error may be involved. The CDR3 sequence is CASSLGLAGGQNEQFF. The CDR3 bases are TGTGCTAGCAGCTTAGGCTTAGCGGGAGGGCAGAATGAGCAGTTCTTC. V and J are TRBV7-7 and TRBJ2-1, with 11 bases lining up with TRBD2. The CDR3 covers 16 residues. Germline lookup yields CDR1 SSHAT and CDR2 FNYEAQ (reference sequence).

The chain couples TRBV27 to TRBJ2-4; 7 positions agree with TRBD1. Per germline, CDR1 MNHEY and CDR2 SMNVEV (reference sequence). Losses at the gene ends were 5 bases for V and 3 bases for J; bases not matched to a gene: 10. The CDR3 runs 16 residues. The CDR3 spells CASSPKPRTGKNIQYF. The DNA of the CDR3 is TGTGCCAGCAGTCCAAAACCCCGGACAGGCAAAAACATTCAGTACTTC.

This chain links TRBV6-5 with TRBJ2-3; D is possibly TRBD2 (6 bases). With 6 bases removed from V and 7 bases from J, the gap between germline ends came to 11 bases. Germline V CDR1 and CDR2: MNHEY, SVGAGI. This CDR3 spans 12 amino acids. In nucleotides, the CDR3 is TGTGCCAGCAGCCCCGGGGGTAATACGCAGTATTTT. Translated: CASSPGGNTQYF.

This chain joins TRBV5-1 and TRBJ2-5, with 7 positions matching TRBD1. The CDR3 is 15 residues long. V lost 4 bases to trimming and J lost 1 base; unmatched junction nucleotides: 7. CDR1 is SGHRS and CDR2 is YFSETQ in the germline V gene. Written as DNA, the CDR3 is TGCGCCAGCAGCCCCGGGACAGACTTCCAAGAGACCCAGTACTTC. Its protein product is CASSPGTDFQETQYF.

The chain recombines TRBV2 with TRBJ1-5, with 7 bases that match TRBD1. This CDR3 is built from 14 residues. With 9 bases clipped from V and 4 bases from J, the junction kept 9 bases outside the gene matches. Germline V gene sequence: CDR1 SNHLY, CDR2 FYNNEI. For the CDR3, the DNA is TGTGCCAGTAAAGGGGGCAGGGGGAATCAGCCCCAGCATTTT. The encoded protein is CASKGGRGNQPQHF. Combining the CDR3 with reference TRBV2 and TRBJ1-5 gives the whole variable domain EPEVTQTPSHQVTQMGQEVILRCVPISNHLYFYWYRQILGQKVEFLVSFYNNEISEKSEIFDDQFSVERPDGSNFTLKIRSTKLEDSAMYFCASKGGRGNQPQHFGDGTRLSIL.